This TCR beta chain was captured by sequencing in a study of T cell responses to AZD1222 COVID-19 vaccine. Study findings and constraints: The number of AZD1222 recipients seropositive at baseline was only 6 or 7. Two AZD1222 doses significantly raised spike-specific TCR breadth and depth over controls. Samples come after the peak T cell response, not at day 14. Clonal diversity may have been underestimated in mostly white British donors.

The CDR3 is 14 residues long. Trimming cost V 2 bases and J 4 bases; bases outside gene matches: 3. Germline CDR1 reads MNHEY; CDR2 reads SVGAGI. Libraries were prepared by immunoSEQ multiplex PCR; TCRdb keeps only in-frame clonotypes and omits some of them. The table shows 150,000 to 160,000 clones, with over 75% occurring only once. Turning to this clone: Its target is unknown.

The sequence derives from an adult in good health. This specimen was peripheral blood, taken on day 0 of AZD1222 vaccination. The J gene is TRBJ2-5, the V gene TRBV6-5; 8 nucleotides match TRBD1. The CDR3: CASSYLDRGETQYF. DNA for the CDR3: TGTGCCAGCAGTTACCTCGACAGGGGAGAGACCCAGTACTTC.